The clone carrying this T cell receptor beta chain occurred a few times. Germline values: CDR1 SGHDN, CDR2 FVKESK. The CDR3 consists of 16 residues. V shed 3 bases and J shed 7 bases, with 21 bases lying between them. The sample is drawn from a study of T cell responses to AZD1222 COVID-19 vaccine. Some clones are missing from TCRdb's copy, which holds only in-frame ones; the method was immunoSEQ multiplex PCR. The sample shows roughly 51,000 clones, approximately 86% of them seen only once. The chain employs TRBV14 and TRBJ1-2; tentative D call: TRBD1 (5 bases). The input for sequencing was peripheral blood, taken 28 days after the second AZD1222 dose. This receptor was obtained from an adult who received the AZD1222 COVID-19 vaccine. CDR3 sequence (DNA): TGTGCCAGCAGCCACTCTCTAGGGACTTTCTCAGGTGGCTACACCTTC. Encoded protein: CASSHSLGTFSGGYTF.